This paragraph reports one T cell receptor (beta chain). The V end lost 4 bases, the J end lost 8 bases, and 18 bases lay between the germline ends. The CDR3 consists of 16 residues. CDR1 and CDR2 from the germline V gene are MRHNA and SNTAGT. These data are taken from a study of blood T cell repertoires in COVID-19. Study as a whole: The study drew acute and convalescent COVID-19 samples from the United States, Italy and Spain.

Profiling relied on immunoSEQ multiplex PCR, and the TCRdb table lists in-frame clones only, not all of them. The table lists 350,000 or so clones, roughly 90% of them singletons, with about 6.5% in the top ten. Sequenced sample: peripheral blood. The clonotype comes from a man younger than 30 with active or convalescent COVID-19. The genes are TRBV6-4 and TRBJ1-6; D may be TRBD1 (5 bases). CDR3 sequence reads: CASSAMGTGGDSPLHF. The CDR3 DNA reads as TGTGCCAGCAGTGCCATGGGGACCGGGGGTGATTCACCCCTCCACTTT.